A single sample is the source of the 10 T cell receptor beta chains below, sequenced in a study of OX40 agonist ivuxolimab in advanced cancers. Repertoires were generated with immunoSEQ multiplex PCR, while TCRdb's copy carries only in-frame clones and drops some. The data show about 63,000 clones, 75% to 90% seen once. The input for sequencing was CD4+ or CD8+ T cells sorted from blood, taken in a trial of the OX40 agonist ivuxolimab. Source of these receptors: an adult with an advanced solid tumor such as melanoma, head and neck, liver or kidney cancer.

The V call is TRBV10-1, the J call TRBJ2-7; the D call may be TRBD1 or TRBD2 (5 bases each). V shed 1 base and J shed 2 bases, with 12 bases lying between them. Germline V gene data show CDR1 as WNHNN and CDR2 as SYGVQD (reference sequence). The CDR3 is 15 residues long. CDR3 in DNA: TGCGCCAGCAGTGAGTTCGGGGCTTCGGCCTACGAGCAGTACTTC. It encodes CASSEFGASAYEQYF.

The genes are TRBV10-2 and TRBJ1-4, with D maybe TRBD1 (5 bases). The CDR3 is made up of 13 amino acids. Germline V gene lookup returns CDR1 WSHSY and CDR2 SAAADI. With 5 bases removed from V and 4 bases from J, the gap between germline ends came to 8 bases. CDR3 region: CASSRGHNEKLFF. The CDR3 bases are TGCGCCAGCAGTAGGGGCCATAATGAAAAACTGTTTTTT.

The chain uses TRBV7-2 and TRBJ2-7, with a weak D call TRBD1 (6 bases). The CDR3 has 15 residues. Germline V gene lookup returns CDR1 SGHTA and CDR2 FQGNSA. The V end lost 1 base, the J end lost 6 bases, and 16 bases lay between the germline ends. The CDR3 region is CASSLDITGTLEQYF. The DNA of the CDR3 is TGTGCCAGCAGCTTAGATATTACAGGGACGCTCGAGCAGTACTTC.

The chain employs TRBV7-9 and TRBJ1-1; perhaps TRBD1 as D (5 bases). The CDR3 loop spans 13 amino acids. V was clipped by 5 bases and J by 5 bases, with 12 bases between them. Germline V gene lookup returns CDR1 SEHNR and CDR2 FQNEAQ (reference sequence). CDR3 DNA: TGTGCCAGCAGCCCGTCGGGGGGAACTGAAGCTTTCTTT. Its protein is CASSPSGGTEAFF.

The rearrangement joins TRBV14 to TRBJ2-2; 8 bases are a match to TRBD1. The CDR3 runs to 17 residues. Germline CDR1 reads SGHDN; CDR2 reads FVKESK. V lost 0 bases and J lost 6; bases outside the gene matches: 9. CDR3 coding DNA: TGTGCCAGCAGCCAAGATATTCGGAAACAGGGGGCCGGGGAGCTGTTTTTT. Translated: CASSQDIRKQGAGELFF.

This clone was found once. The chain uses TRBV5-1 and TRBJ2-3; D gene ambiguous. The length of the CDR3 is 12 residues. Germline-derived CDR1 and CDR2 are SGHRS and YFSETQ. V lost 4 bases and J 4 bases, leaving 7 bases between the germline ends. The DNA of the CDR3 is TGCGCCAGCAGCGTTTCACCAGATACGCAGTATTTT. Amino acid sequence: CASSVSPDTQYF.

The chain carries TRBV28 and TRBJ2-7; D gene uncertain. Trimming took 2 bases from V and 0 from J, leaving 8 bases between them. Germline V gene lookup returns CDR1 MDHEN and CDR2 SYDVKM. The CDR3 sequence is 14 residues long. CDR3 in amino acids: CASSLIGGSYEQYF. DNA for the CDR3: TGTGCCAGCAGTTTAATTGGCGGCTCCTACGAGCAGTACTTC.

This rearrangement joins TRBV18 to TRBJ2-2; 9 nucleotides line up with TRBD1. The CDR3 covers 15 residues. Germline V gene lookup returns CDR1 KGHSH and CDR2 LQKENI. V gave up 0 bases and J gave up 6 bases; unmatched junction bases: 2. CDR3 coding DNA: TGTGCCAGCTCACCACCGGGACAGGGATCCGGGGAGCTGTTTTTT. Amino acid sequence: CASSPPGQGSGELFF. The complete variable domain, with remaining parts taken from reference TRBV18 and TRBJ2-2, reads NAGVMQNPRHLVRRRGQEARLRCSPMKGHSHVYWYRQLPEEGLKFMVYLQKENIIDESGMPKERFSAEFPKEGPSILRIQQVVRGDSAAYFCASSPPGQGSGELFFGEGSRLTVL.

The V and J genes are TRBV6-6 and TRBJ2-1, with 7 bases lining up with TRBD1. V gave up 6 bases and J gave up 11 bases; unmatched junction bases: 7. The CDR3 consists of 12 residues. The germline gives CDR1 MNHNY, CDR2 SVGAGI (reference sequence). The CDR3 is CASRATGEQQFF. CDR3 in DNA: TGTGCCAGCAGAGCAACAGGGGAACAGCAGTTCTTC.

This clone was counted a single time. J is TRBJ2-2 and V is TRBV5-1; possibly TRBD1 for D (5 bases). V was shortened by 4 bases and J by 0 bases, with 7 bases between the two germline ends. This CDR3 is built from 14 residues. The V gene's germline CDR1 is SGHRS and CDR2 YFSETQ. This CDR3 reads CASSGATNTGELFF. CDR3 in DNA: TGCGCCAGCAGCGGGGCCACGAACACCGGGGAGCTGTTTTTT. Full variable domain (rest looked up from reference TRBV5-1 and TRBJ2-2): KAGVTQTPRYLIKTRGQQVTLSCSPISGHRSVSWYQQTPGQGLQFLFEYFSETQRNKGNFPGRFSGRQFSNSRSEMNVSTLELGDSALYLCASSGATNTGELFFGEGSRLTVL.